Listed here are 19 T cell receptor beta chains from one sample, sequenced in a study of blood T cell repertoires in COVID-19 (dated by TCRdb to between 2020 and 2021). The method was the immunoSEQ multiplex PCR assay. TCRdb provides this immuneACCESS table in a form limited to in-frame rearrangements. Some clones are lacking; in checked studies, under half of them reflect an unresolved V gene, and why the rest are absent is not known. This sample has a few hundred thousand clones in its table, and around 89% of those were observed once. Under 4.5% of the sample rests with the top ten. Sequencing was performed on peripheral blood. The receptor source for this set is a woman between 45 and 60 years old with active or convalescent COVID-19.

A note on this clone: Additional DNA sequences in this sample encode the identical CDR3. This chain links TRBV5-1 with TRBJ2-3; 7 bases map to TRBD2. The V segment lost 0 bases and the J segment 5 bases; nucleotides outside the gene matches: 0. CDR1 SGHRS and CDR2 YFSETQ come from the germline V gene. CDR3 length: 13 amino acids. This CDR3 reads CASSLAGGDTQYF. CDR3 DNA sequence: TGCGCCAGCAGCTTGGCGGGGGGAGATACGCAGTATTTT.

V usage is TRBV11-3 and J usage is TRBJ2-5; the match to TRBD2 covers 11 bases. Germline V lookup: CDR1 SGHNT, CDR2 YENEEA. The V gene end was trimmed by 1 base and the J gene end by 4 bases; junction bases not matched to a gene: 11. The CDR3 has 18 amino acids. The CDR3 is CASSLGGGLADVGETQYF. CDR3 coding DNA: TGTGCCAGCAGCTTAGGAGGGGGACTAGCGGACGTAGGAGAGACCCAGTACTTC.

The rearrangement links TRBV7-3 to TRBJ2-2, with TRBD1 matching over 9 bases. Germline V gene lookup returns CDR1 SGHTA and CDR2 FQGTGA. V shed 5 bases, J shed 4 bases, and the junction held 5 bases outside the gene matches. The CDR3 is made up of 15 amino acids. In DNA form, the CDR3 reads TGTGCCAGCAGCCCCACGGACAGGGGCACCGGGGAGCTGTTTTTT. Protein: CASSPTDRGTGELFF.

This chain connects TRBV6-2 or TRBV6-3 to TRBJ2-5; 8 bases map to TRBD2. This CDR3 is built from 15 residues. Germline V gene sequence: CDR1 MNHEY, CDR2 SVGEGT. V dropped 0 bases and J dropped 4; count of bases not matched to a gene: 4. The CDR3 reads CASSYSTGGRETQYF. In DNA form, the CDR3 reads TGTGCCAGCAGTTACTCGACGGGGGGGCGAGAGACCCAGTACTTC.

This chain joins TRBV6-5 and TRBJ2-7; 9 bases fit TRBD2. The germline V gene has CDR1 MNHEY and CDR2 SVGAGI. V lost 0 bases and J lost 2; bases outside the gene matches: 5. The CDR3 is 16 amino acids. The chain's CDR3 is CASSYSPLAGAYEQYF. DNA of the CDR3: TGTGCCAGCAGTTACTCGCCCTTAGCGGGAGCCTACGAGCAGTACTTC.

The V gene is TRBV4-2, the J gene TRBJ2-1; a possible D gene is TRBD1 (6 bases). The CDR3 has 15 residues. The germline CDR1 and CDR2 sequences are LGHNA and YNFKEQ. Trimming took off 0 bases at V and 2 bases at J, with 8 bases between the two ends. The CDR3 region is CASSQDRDTYNEQFF. CDR3 sequence (DNA): TGTGCCAGCAGCCAAGATCGGGACACCTACAATGAGCAGTTCTTC.

The V call is TRBV29-1, the J call TRBJ2-7, with 7 bases identical to TRBD2. The CDR3 has 13 residues. The V gene end was trimmed by 4 bases and the J gene end by 2 bases; junction bases not matched to a gene: 5. The V gene's germline CDR1 is SQVTM and CDR2 ANQGSEA. CDR3 in amino acids: CSVVTSAPYEQYF. CDR3 bases: TGCAGCGTTGTCACTAGCGCGCCCTACGAGCAGTACTTC.

CDR3 bases: TGTGCCAGCAGTGAATCCTCCAGTACCGGCTACACCTTC. Encoded protein: CASSESSSTGYTF. This rearrangement joins TRBV2 to TRBJ1-2; D is ambiguous. CDR3 length equals 13 residues. Trimming shortened V by 2 bases and J by 8 bases, and 12 bases separated the two germline ends. Germline V lookup: CDR1 SNHLY, CDR2 FYNNEI.

The genes are TRBV7-2 and TRBJ1-1; D perhaps matches TRBD1 (5 bases). V was shortened by 5 bases and J by 2 bases, with 9 bases between the two germline ends. The CDR3 is 13 amino acids. Germline assignment: CDR1 SGHTA and CDR2 FQGNSA. The DNA for the CDR3 is TGTGCCAGCAGCCGACAGATTAACACTGAAGCTTTCTTT. This codes for CASSRQINTEAFF.

CDR3 DNA sequence: TGCGCCAGCAGCCTGGGACAGGCATTTAATGAAAAACTGTTTTTT. Translation: CASSLGQAFNEKLFF. The chain uses TRBV5-1 and TRBJ1-4; 8 positions agree with TRBD1. Germline lookup yields CDR1 SGHRS and CDR2 YFSETQ. The CDR3 has 15 residues. With V trimmed by 4 bases and J by 4 bases, 6 bases remained unmatched.

The V call is TRBV6-5, the J call TRBJ2-7; D is unresolved. Trimming stripped 5 bases from V and 3 bases from J, with 14 bases between. In germline, CDR1 is MNHEY, CDR2 SVGAGI. The CDR3 is 14 amino acids. The CDR3 protein is CASSRLAIIYEQYF. CDR3 DNA sequence: TGTGCCAGCAGTAGATTGGCAATTATCTACGAGCAGTACTTC.

This clone has a handful of counts. The J gene is TRBJ1-1, the V gene TRBV6-2 or TRBV6-3, with 7 bases fitting TRBD1. Trimming cost V 6 bases and J 0 bases; bases outside gene matches: 4. Germline assignment: CDR1 MNHEY and CDR2 SVGEGT. CDR3 length equals 14 residues. CDR3 coding DNA: TGTGCCAGCAGCCTCGGACAGGTGAACACTGAAGCTTTCTTT. Encoded protein: CASSLGQVNTEAFF.

The chain has TRBV23-1 and TRBJ2-5; D is undetermined. TRBV23-1 is an ORF for which the function is uncertain. Deletions cut 1 base from V and 1 base from J, with 7 bases between. The CDR3 has 14 residues. The CDR3 nucleotides are TGCGCCAGCAGTCAATTGGTAGTCCAAGAGACCCAGTACTTC. Amino acid sequence: CASSQLVVQETQYF.

V gene TRBV18 combines with J gene TRBJ2-2, with TRBD1 identical over 7 bases. The CDR3 sequence is 16 residues long. Germline V CDR1 and CDR2: KGHSH, LQKENI. J was trimmed by 5 bases and V by 5 bases; bases with no gene match: 11. This CDR3 is CASSVGQDATTGELFF. DNA of the CDR3: TGTGCCAGCTCAGTCGGACAGGACGCTACTACCGGGGAGCTGTTTTTT.

J is TRBJ1-1 and V is TRBV5-4, with TRBD1 identical over 7 bases. There are 17 residues in the CDR3. The germline V gene encodes CDR1 SGHNT and CDR2 YYREEE (reference sequence). Trimming took 4 bases from V and 0 from J; bases not matched to a gene: 12. The CDR3 is CASSMGRQGGLNTEAFF. The CDR3 DNA reads TGTGCCAGCAGCATGGGGCGACAGGGAGGTTTGAACACTGAAGCTTTCTTT.

This rearrangement joins TRBV27 to TRBJ2-6; tentatively, D is TRBD2 (6 bases). V dropped 4 bases and J dropped 5 bases, with 15 bases sitting between them. CDR3 length: 16 amino acids. Germline V gene lookup returns CDR1 MNHEY and CDR2 SMNVEV (reference sequence). In DNA, the CDR3 is TGTGCCAGCAGTTCAAGGGGTGCGGGGCGGGCCAACGTCCTGACTTTC. It codes for CASSSRGAGRANVLTF.

The rearrangement joins TRBV28 to TRBJ1-6; 7 bases align to TRBD1. This CDR3 spans 15 amino acids. Germline assignment: CDR1 MDHEN and CDR2 SYDVKM. J was trimmed by 7 bases and V by 5 bases; bases with no gene match: 8. The CDR3 sequence: CASSLMGQTNSPLHF. The CDR3 coding sequence is TGTGCCAGCAGTCTGATGGGACAGACGAATTCACCCCTCCACTTT.

This clone came up once. The chain employs TRBV28 and TRBJ2-7; 9 nucleotides align to TRBD2. The CDR3 is 14 amino acids. Germline CDR1 reads MDHEN; CDR2 reads SYDVKM. V was clipped by 3 bases and J by 6 bases; unmatched bases: 6. CDR3 nucleotides: TGTGCCAGCAGTTTGGGGGGACTAGCCTTCGAGCAGTACTTC. It encodes CASSLGGLAFEQYF.

V gene TRBV28 combines with J gene TRBJ1-2; 10 nucleotides match TRBD1. Trimming took 5 bases from V and 4 from J; bases not matched to a gene: 10. There are 16 residues in the CDR3. The V gene's germline CDR1 is MDHEN and CDR2 SYDVKM. The CDR3 region has the DNA TGTGCCAGCAGTCCCCCGGGACAGGGGCCCTTCTATGGCTACACCTTC. Protein product: CASSPPGQGPFYGYTF.